This T cell receptor (beta chain) was sequenced for a study of beta chain features in type 1 diabetes. In the study overall: All of the samples together had roughly 98 million sorted cells examined.

The table lists this clone with a few counts. The antigen remains undetermined. Of the isolated RNA, all was reverse transcribed, and so the sequenced material was expressed TCRB transcripts. Measured with immunoSEQ multiplex PCR; TCRdb has only the in-frame clones, and not every one. The sample records hundreds of thousands of clones, more than 12% being singletons. CD45RO/CCR7/CD25/CD127/CD95/CD27 staining was used to isolate CD4+ naive, central memory, regulatory and stem cell-like memory cells by sorting. Overall study findings and caveats: Type 1 diabetes patients showed fewer insertions and more deletions at VDJ junctions. When Type 1 diabetes patients were examined, their TCRB CDR3s proved moderately but significantly shorter in all four CD4+ subsets.

This CDR3 spans 16 amino acids. The V end was cut by 3 bases, the J end by 0 bases, with 12 bases between. CDR1 and CDR2 from the germline V gene are SNHLY and FYNNEI. V gene TRBV2 combines with J gene TRBJ2-1; TRBD2 might be the D (5 bases). The source is a man between 18 and 35 years old with type 1 diabetes. Sequencing was carried out using naive CD4+ T cells from blood. The CDR3: CASSESGVSSYNEQFF. The CDR3 nucleotides are TGTGCCAGCAGTGAGAGCGGTGTATCCTCCTACAATGAGCAGTTCTTC.